This T cell receptor (beta chain) was sequenced during a study of T cell repertoires in cytomegalovirus infection. Study-level background: Indications came from public TCR beta signatures; they pointed to CMV infection and to a matching HLA type.

For this clonotype: Its antigen is as yet unknown.

Each CDR3 protein gets one entry after TCRdb re-called the reads with MiXCR. The sample carries almost 550,000 distinct CDR3 sequences, about 15% recorded once. Study-wide results and caveats: What dominated the ex vivo response were HLA-C-restricted CMV-specific TCR beta clonotypes. Totalled public TCR beta family frequency picked out people who carried CMV plus the relevant HLA.

The V end was cut by 7 bases, the J end by 0 bases, with 5 bases between. Germline V CDR1 and CDR2: LGHNT, FRNRAP. This CDR3 contains 12 residues. The chain uses TRBV12-5 and TRBJ2-3; no reliable D call. The sequence came from a human donor in good health (CMV status not recorded). Some clones in this sample may be carry-over from other donors' samples. Sequenced input: CD8+ T cells from PBMCs. The CDR3 sequence is CASVSSTDTQYF. The CDR3 coding sequence is TGTGCTAGTGTATCGAGCACAGATACGCAGTATTTT.